This T cell receptor (beta chain) was sequenced during a study of graft-versus-host responses after intestinal transplantation. Whole-study context: The transplants performed in recipients were multivisceral, liver-intestinal, or isolated intestinal. Study observations and caveats: Recipient marrow harbored GvH clones, some of which surfaced first in ileum or blood.

Looked up from germline, CDR1 is MDHEN and CDR2 is SYDVKM. V was clipped by 6 bases and J by 2 bases, with 10 bases between them. This CDR3 contains 13 residues. On this clone itself: Antigen specificity is unknown.

The data were produced by immunoSEQ multiplex PCR, yet TCRdb's version contains in-frame clones alone and is incomplete. The data hold some 46,000 clones, with just under 95% observed a single time. The rearrangement uses TRBV28 and TRBJ2-5; D remains unclear. The TCR comes from a human patient who received an intestinal transplant, so some T cells may come from the graft donor. This specimen consisted of PBMCs, obtained around 330 days after intestinal transplant. The CDR3 loop reads CASSDDPQETQYF. CDR3 DNA sequence: TGTGCCAGCAGCGACGATCCTCAAGAGACCCAGTACTTC.